This T cell receptor beta chain is from a study of OX40 agonist ivuxolimab in advanced cancers. As for the study in general: Three patients, one with hepatocellular carcinoma and two with cutaneous melanoma, achieved partial responses.

The protocol was immunoSEQ multiplex PCR, while the TCRdb copy is restricted to in-frame clones and leaves out a portion. Among some 97,000 clones listed, 90% were seen once. Comment on this clone: Its antigen is not identified.

Study-level points and caveats: Which antigen the expanded peripheral T cells recognized is unknown.

Germline-derived CDR1 and CDR2 are MDHEN and SYDVKM. The CDR3 loop spans 15 amino acids. The V gene lost 6 bases and the J gene lost 0 bases, with 14 bases spanning the gap. The sample consisted of CD4+ or CD8+ T cells sorted from blood, taken in a trial of the OX40 agonist ivuxolimab. This clonotype originated in an adult with an advanced solid tumor such as melanoma, head and neck, liver or kidney cancer. The chain employs TRBV28 and TRBJ1-1; D call uncertain. CDR3 region: CASRQTAPLNTEAFF. In DNA form, the CDR3 reads TGTGCCAGCAGACAAACAGCCCCCCTGAACACTGAAGCTTTCTTT.